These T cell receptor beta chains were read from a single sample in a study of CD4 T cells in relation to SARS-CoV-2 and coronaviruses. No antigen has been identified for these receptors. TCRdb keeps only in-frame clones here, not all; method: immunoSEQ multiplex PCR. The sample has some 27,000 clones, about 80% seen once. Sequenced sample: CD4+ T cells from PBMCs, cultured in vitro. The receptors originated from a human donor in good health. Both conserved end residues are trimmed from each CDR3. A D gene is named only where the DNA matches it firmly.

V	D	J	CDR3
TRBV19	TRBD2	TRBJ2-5	ASTPSTSGKETQY
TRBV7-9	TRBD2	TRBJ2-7	ASSSGGLYEQY
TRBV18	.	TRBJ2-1	ASSSNEQF
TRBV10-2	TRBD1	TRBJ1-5	ASKKQGAGQPQH
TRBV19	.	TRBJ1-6	ASSITVETSPLH
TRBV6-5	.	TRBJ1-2	ASSSDGNYGYT
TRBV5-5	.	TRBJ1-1	ASSRQENTEAF
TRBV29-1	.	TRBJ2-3	SVDGTGGATDTQY
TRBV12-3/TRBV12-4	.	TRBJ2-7	ASSFQVYEQY
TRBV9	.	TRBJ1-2	ASSGRTVYGYT
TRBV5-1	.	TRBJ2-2	ASTPGPRDSGELF
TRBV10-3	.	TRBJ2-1	AISEPSAGEQF
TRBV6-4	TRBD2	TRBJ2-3	ASSERGGTDTQY
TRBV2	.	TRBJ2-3	ASSRTGHSDTQY
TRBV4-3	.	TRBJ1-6	ASSQDQRRGAGSPLH
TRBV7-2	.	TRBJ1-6	ASSVNLGDLTLH
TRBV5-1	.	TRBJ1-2	ASSLGSGSFSYT
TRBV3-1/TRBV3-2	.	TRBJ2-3	ASAQGRASASTDTQY
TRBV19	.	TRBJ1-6	ASSIEARWGPLH
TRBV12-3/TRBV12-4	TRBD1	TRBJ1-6	ASTDRVGSPLH
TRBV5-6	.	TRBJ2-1	ASSFSGLSSYNEQF
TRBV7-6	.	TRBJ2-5	ASSLSLVMETQY